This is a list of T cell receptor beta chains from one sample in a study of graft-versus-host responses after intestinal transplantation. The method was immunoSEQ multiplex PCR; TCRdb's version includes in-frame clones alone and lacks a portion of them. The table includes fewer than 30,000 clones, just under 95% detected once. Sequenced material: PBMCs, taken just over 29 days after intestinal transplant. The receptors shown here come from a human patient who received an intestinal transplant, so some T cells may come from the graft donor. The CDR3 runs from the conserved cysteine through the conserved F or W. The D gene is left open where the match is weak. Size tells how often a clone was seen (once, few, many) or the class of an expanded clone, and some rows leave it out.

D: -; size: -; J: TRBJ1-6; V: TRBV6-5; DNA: TGTGCCAGCAGTTACGCGCATAAGGATAATTCACCCCTCCACTTT; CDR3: CASSYAHKDNSPLHF
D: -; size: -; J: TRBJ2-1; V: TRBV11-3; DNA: TGTGCCAGCAGCTTAGGGGCCCGATGGAACAATGAGCAGTTCTTC; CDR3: CASSLGARWNNEQFF
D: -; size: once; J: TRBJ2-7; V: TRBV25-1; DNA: TGTGCCAGCAGTGCGGGGCGGTTTTCCGAGCAGTACTTC; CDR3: CASSAGRFSEQYF
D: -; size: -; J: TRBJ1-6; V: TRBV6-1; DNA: TGTGCCAGCAGTGAATTAGTCAGTCGGGAGAATTCACCCCTCCACTTT; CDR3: CASSELVSRENSPLHF
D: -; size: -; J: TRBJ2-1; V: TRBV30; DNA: TGTGCCTGGAGTGTAACGGGGGTCAATGAGCAGTTCTTC; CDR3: CAWSVTGVNEQFF
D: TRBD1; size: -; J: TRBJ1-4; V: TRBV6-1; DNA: TGTGCCAGCAGAAAAGGGGGCGCAGATGAAAAACTGTTTTTT; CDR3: CASRKGGADEKLFF
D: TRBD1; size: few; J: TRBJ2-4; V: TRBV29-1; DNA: TGCAGCGTACGGACAGGGGTAAACATTCAGTACTTC; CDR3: CSVRTGVNIQYF
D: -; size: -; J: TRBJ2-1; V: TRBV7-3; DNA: TGTGCCAGCAGCTCCGAAGAAGGGCCCAACAATGAGCAGTTCTTC; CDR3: CASSSEEGPNNEQFF
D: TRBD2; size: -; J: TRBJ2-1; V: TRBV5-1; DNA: TGCGCCAGCAGCTTGCGTCCTGGCGGGAGGGTCAATGAGCAGTTCTTC; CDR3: CASSLRPGGRVNEQFF
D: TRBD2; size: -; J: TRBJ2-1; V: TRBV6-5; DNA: TGTGCCAGCAGCTACGGGGGGATGGATGAGCAGTTCTTC; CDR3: CASSYGGMDEQFF
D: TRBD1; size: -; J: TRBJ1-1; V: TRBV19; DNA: TGTGCCAGTAGCACCGACCCACGACAGGGGTGGAACACTGAAGCTTTCTTT; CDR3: CASSTDPRQGWNTEAFF
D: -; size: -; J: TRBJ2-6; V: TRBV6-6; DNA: TGTGCCAGCAGTTCCAGGGTCACTGGGGCCAACGTCCTGACTTTC; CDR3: CASSSRVTGANVLTF
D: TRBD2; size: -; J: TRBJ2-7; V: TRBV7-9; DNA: TGTGCCAGCAGCTCCGTGGGGGGAGGGCCGTCCTACGAGCAGTACTTC; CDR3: CASSSVGGGPSYEQYF
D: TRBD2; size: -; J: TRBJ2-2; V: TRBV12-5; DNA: TGTGCTAGTGGTTTGGGGACTAGCGGACCTCAACTCAACACCGGGGAGCTGTTTTTT; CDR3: CASGLGTSGPQLNTGELFF
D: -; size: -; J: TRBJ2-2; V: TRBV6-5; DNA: TGTGCCAGCAGTTACTCTGCGGGACTTAACACCGGGGAGCTGTTTTTT; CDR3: CASSYSAGLNTGELFF
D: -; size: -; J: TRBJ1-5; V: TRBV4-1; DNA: TGCGCCAGCAGCCAAGACCCCAGGACCCAGCCCCAGCATTTT; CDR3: CASSQDPRTQPQHF
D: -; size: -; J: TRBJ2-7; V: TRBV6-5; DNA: TGTGCCAGCAGTTACGGCAGGGGAGGTTACGAGCAGTACTTC; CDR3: CASSYGRGGYEQYF
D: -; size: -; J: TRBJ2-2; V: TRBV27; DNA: TGTGCCAGCAGTTCGACCTTCGGGTTAAGATCCCCGAACACCGGGGAGCTGTTTTTT; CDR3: CASSSTFGLRSPNTGELFF
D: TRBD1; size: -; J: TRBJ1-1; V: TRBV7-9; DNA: TGTGCCAGCAGCTCGGACAGGGGGGACACTGAAGCTTTCTTT; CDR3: CASSSDRGDTEAFF
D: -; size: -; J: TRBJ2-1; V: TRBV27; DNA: TGTGCTAGCAGTTTAACGGGTCCCTCCTACAATGAGCAGTTCTTC; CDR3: CASSLTGPSYNEQFF
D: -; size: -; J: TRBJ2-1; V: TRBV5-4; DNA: TGTGCCAGCAGCTTGGGAACAGGGCAAAATGAGCAGTTCTTC; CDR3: CASSLGTGQNEQFF
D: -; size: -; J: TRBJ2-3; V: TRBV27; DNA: TGTGCCAGCAGGAGCCTCGCGGGTACAGATACGCAGTATTTT; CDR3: CASRSLAGTDTQYF
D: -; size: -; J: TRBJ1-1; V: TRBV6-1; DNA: TGTGCCAGCAGTGAAGTGGACGGGACTGAAGCTTTCTTT; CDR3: CASSEVDGTEAFF
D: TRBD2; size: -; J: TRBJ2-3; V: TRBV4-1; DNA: TGCGCCAGCAGCCAAGGACCGAGCGGGACTAGCACAGATACGCAGTATTTT; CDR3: CASSQGPSGTSTDTQYF
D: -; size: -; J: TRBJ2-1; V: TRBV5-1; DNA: TGCGCCAGCAGCCCCGGGGGTAGGAATGAGCAGTTCTTC; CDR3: CASSPGGRNEQFF
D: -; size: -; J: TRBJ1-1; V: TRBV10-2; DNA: TGCGCCAGCAGTGAACGAGTGAACACTGAAGCTTTCTTT; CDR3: CASSERVNTEAFF
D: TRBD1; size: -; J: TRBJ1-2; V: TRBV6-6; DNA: TGTGCCAGCAGTTACCGGACAGGGGGAGGCTACACCTTC; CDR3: CASSYRTGGGYTF
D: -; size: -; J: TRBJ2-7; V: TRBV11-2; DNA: TGTGCCAGCAGCTTATGGAGGGGGCGAGGATTAGAGCAGTACTTC; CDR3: CASSLWRGRGLEQYF
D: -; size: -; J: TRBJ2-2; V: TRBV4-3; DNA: TGCGCCAGCAGCCAAGAACTTGGACGGTTGAACACCGGGGAGCTGTTTTTT; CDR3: CASSQELGRLNTGELFF
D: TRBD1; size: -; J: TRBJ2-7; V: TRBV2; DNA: TGTGCCAGCAGTATACAGGGGTGGACCTCCTTC; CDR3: CASSIQGWTSF
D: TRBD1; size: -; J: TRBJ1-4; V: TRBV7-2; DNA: TGTGCCAGCAGCCCAAGGACAGGGAATGAAAAACTGTTTTTT; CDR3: CASSPRTGNEKLFF
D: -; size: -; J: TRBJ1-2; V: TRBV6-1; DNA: TGTGCCAGCAGTGAAGGTCCCGGACAGCCTACTAGGGCCTATGGCTACACCTTC; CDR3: CASSEGPGQPTRAYGYTF
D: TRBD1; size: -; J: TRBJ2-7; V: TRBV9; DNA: TGTGCCAGCAGCGTAGGGACAGGGGACTACGAGCAGTACTTC; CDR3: CASSVGTGDYEQYF
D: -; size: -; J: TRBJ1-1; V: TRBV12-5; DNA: TGTGCTAGTGGTCTCTTCTCAGGGAACACTGAAGCTTTCTTT; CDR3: CASGLFSGNTEAFF
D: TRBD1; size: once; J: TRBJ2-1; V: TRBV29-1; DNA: TGCAGCGCTCGGACAGGGGACCGTTACAATGAGCAGTTCTTC; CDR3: CSARTGDRYNEQFF
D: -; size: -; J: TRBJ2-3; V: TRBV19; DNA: TGTGCCAGTGGAGGAGAGGCGGTAATGACAGATACGCAGTATTTT; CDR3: CASGGEAVMTDTQYF
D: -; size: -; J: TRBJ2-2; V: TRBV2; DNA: TGTGCCAGCAGTGCAGGCGGGGCCACCGGGGAGCTGTTTTTT; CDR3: CASSAGGATGELFF
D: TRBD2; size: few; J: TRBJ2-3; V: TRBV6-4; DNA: TGTGCCACCTCAGCGGGAGAAGGGGGCACAGATACGCAGTATTTT; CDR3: CATSAGEGGTDTQYF
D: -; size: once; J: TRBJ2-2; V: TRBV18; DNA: TGTGCCAGCTCACCGTACCGGGACTCGGCGTGGAGCGGGGAGCTGTTTTTT; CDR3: CASSPYRDSAWSGELFF
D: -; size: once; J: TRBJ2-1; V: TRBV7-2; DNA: TGTGCCAGCAGCTTAGTACCGCCGCTAAATGAGCAGTTCTTC; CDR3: CASSLVPPLNEQFF
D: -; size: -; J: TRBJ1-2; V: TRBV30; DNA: TGTGCCTGGAGTGGGGCCGGCTATGGCTACACCTTC; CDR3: CAWSGAGYGYTF
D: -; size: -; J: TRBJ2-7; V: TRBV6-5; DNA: TGTGCCAGCAGTTACGGACCGAGCTACGAGCAGTACTTC; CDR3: CASSYGPSYEQYF
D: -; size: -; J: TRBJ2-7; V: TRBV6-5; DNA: TGTGCCAGCAGCCAGGGGGGGGCCACCCCGGAGTACTTC; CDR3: CASSQGGATPEYF
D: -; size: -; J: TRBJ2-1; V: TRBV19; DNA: TGTGCCAGTAGTCTTAGGGACTACAATGAGCAGTTCTTC; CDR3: CASSLRDYNEQFF
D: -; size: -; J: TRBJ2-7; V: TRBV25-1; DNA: TGTGCTAGCAGCCCTGGGCAGGGGCCCGAGCAGTACTTC; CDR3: CASSPGQGPEQYF
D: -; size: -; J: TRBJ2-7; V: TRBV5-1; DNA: TGCGCCAGCAGCTTGGAGTGGTCCTACGAGCAGTACTTC; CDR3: CASSLEWSYEQYF
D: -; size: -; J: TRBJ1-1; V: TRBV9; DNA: TGTGCCAGCAGCGTAGACCCGGGTTCGGACACTGAAGCTTTCTTT; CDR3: CASSVDPGSDTEAFF
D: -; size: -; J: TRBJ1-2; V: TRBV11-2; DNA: TGTGCCAGCAGCCAAAAACAGGGCTTTAACTATGGCTACACCTTC; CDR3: CASSQKQGFNYGYTF
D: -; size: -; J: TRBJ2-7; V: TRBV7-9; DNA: TGTGCCAGCAGCTTAGCAAATCAAGCCTACGAGCAGTACTTC; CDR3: CASSLANQAYEQYF
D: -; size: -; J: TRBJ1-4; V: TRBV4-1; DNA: TGCGCCAGCAGCCGTATGAGGGGAGAAAAACTGTTTTTT; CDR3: CASSRMRGEKLFF
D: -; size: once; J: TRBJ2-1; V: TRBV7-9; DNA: TGTGCCAGCGGAGGTGCACCGTACAATGAGCAGTTCTTC; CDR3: CASGGAPYNEQFF
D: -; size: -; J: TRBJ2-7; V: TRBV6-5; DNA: TGTGCCAGCAGTTACTCGGTCTGGGGATTCGAGCAGTACTTC; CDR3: CASSYSVWGFEQYF
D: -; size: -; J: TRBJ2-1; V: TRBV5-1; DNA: TGCGCCAGCAGCTGGGTTGGGTTTCAGGGGAATGAGCAGTTCTTC; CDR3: CASSWVGFQGNEQFF
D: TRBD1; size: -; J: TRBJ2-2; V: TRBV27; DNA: TGTGCCAGCAGGGGACAGGGTGACGGGGAGCTGTTTTTT; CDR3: CASRGQGDGELFF
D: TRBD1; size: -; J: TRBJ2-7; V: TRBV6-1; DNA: TGTGCCAGCAGTTGGGGACAGCCCGAGCAGTACTTC; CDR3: CASSWGQPEQYF
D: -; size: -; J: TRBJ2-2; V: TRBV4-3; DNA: TGCGCCAGCAGCCAAAACATCGCATTAGGGGGGTCACTGTTTTTT; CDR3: CASSQNIALGGSLFF
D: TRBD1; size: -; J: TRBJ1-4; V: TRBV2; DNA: TGTGCCACTGGGGACCAGGGACAGCTGAATGAAAAACTGTTTTTT; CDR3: CATGDQGQLNEKLFF
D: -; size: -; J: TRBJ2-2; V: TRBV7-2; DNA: TGTGCCAGCAGCCACGGTAATACGAACACCGGGGAGCTGTTTTTT; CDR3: CASSHGNTNTGELFF
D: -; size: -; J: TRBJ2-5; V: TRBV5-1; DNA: TGCGCCAGCAGCTTGTTAGGTGCGGGTCAAGAGACCCAGTACTTC; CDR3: CASSLLGAGQETQYF
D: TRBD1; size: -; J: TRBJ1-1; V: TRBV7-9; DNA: TGTGCCAGCAGCCCACGGGACAGGGCCCCTGAAGCTTTCTTT; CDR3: CASSPRDRAPEAFF